This TCR beta chain is drawn from a study of graft-versus-host responses after intestinal transplantation. Findings and caveats of the study: Patients with graft-donor T cell macrochimerism had high graft-versus-host to host-versus-graft clonal ratios in allografts. GvH clones detected in recipient marrow included some appearing first in ileum or blood.

With regard to this clone: Its antigen is as yet unknown.

This table comes from immunoSEQ multiplex PCR, and its TCRdb copy is limited to in-frame clones, with some not included. The sample contains around 33,000 clones, about 95% of which appear only once. The CDR3 contains 15 residues. Germline CDR1 reads SGHVS; CDR2 reads FQNEAQ. Trimming removed 5 bases from V and 4 bases from J; junction bases left unmatched: 3. The sequences come from PBMCs, collected 16 days after intestinal transplant. The chain links TRBV7-8 to TRBJ2-1; 12 bases agree with TRBD1. This clonotype was sampled from a human patient who received an intestinal transplant, so some T cells may come from the graft donor. The CDR3 bases are TGTGCCAGCAGCACGGGACAGGGGGCGTACAATGAGCAGTTCTTC. Residues: CASSTGQGAYNEQFF.